The 18 T cell receptor beta chains below all came from one sample that was sequenced in a study of beta chain features in type 1 diabetes. Antigens for these TCRs are unknown. What was sequenced were expressed TCRB transcripts, since all of the isolated RNA had been reverse transcribed. Assay used: immunoSEQ multiplex PCR; TCRdb lists only in-frame clones, some missing. Of around 600,000 clones in the sample, 9.5% to 15% are singletons; the top ten hold roughly 0.12%. General observations from the study: All four CD4+ subsets of Type 1 diabetes patients contained TCRB CDR3s that were moderately but significantly shorter.

What was sequenced was naive CD4+ T cells from blood. All receptors derive from a man aged 25-45 years with type 1 diabetes.

This clone turned up a few times. V and J are TRBV6-6 and TRBJ1-4; the D gene is possibly TRBD1 (5 bases). The V end was cut by 10 bases, the J end by 7 bases, with 22 bases between. Germline assignment: CDR1 MNHNY and CDR2 SVGAGI (reference sequence). This CDR3 spans 15 amino acids. CDR3: CATLGRLSGAEKLFF. CDR3 nucleotide sequence: TGTGCCACCCTGGGGCGGCTTAGCGGTGCTGAAAAACTGTTTTTT.

The chain joins TRBV7-2 to TRBJ1-1, with D unresolved. This CDR3 is built from 13 residues. Germline-derived CDR1 and CDR2 are SGHTA and FQGNSA. Between the trimmed V and J ends, which lost 2 bases and 5 bases, there was a span of 9 bases. This chain's CDR3 is CASSLNMRTEAFF. The CDR3 nucleotides read TGTGCCAGCAGCTTAAATATGAGGACTGAAGCTTTCTTT.

In its sample, this clone was seen many times. The same CDR3 can be traced to other DNA sequences in this sample. The chain links TRBV19 to TRBJ1-5; 9 bases agree with TRBD1. Trimming at V came to 6 bases and at J to 5 bases, leaving 5 bases not matched to a gene. Looked up from germline, CDR1 is LNHDA and CDR2 is SQIVND (reference sequence). The CDR3 spans 14 residues. CDR3 nucleotides: TGTGCCAGTAGCGTGACAGGGGGAGATCAGCCCCAGCATTTT. As protein: CASSVTGGDQPQHF.

This sequence joins TRBV2 and TRBJ2-1, with D possibly being TRBD1 (5 bases). In germline, CDR1 is SNHLY, CDR2 FYNNEI. V lost 1 base to trimming and J lost 0 bases, with 7 bases between them. CDR3 length equals 15 residues. The CDR3 sequence: CASSEGQSSYNEQFF. The CDR3 coding sequence is TGTGCCAGCAGTGAAGGACAGTCCTCCTACAATGAGCAGTTCTTC.

This rearrangement joins TRBV7-8 to TRBJ2-3; 9 nucleotides align to TRBD2. Germline V CDR1 and CDR2: SGHVS, FQNEAQ. V lost 5 bases and J lost 0; bases outside the gene matches: 6. The length of the CDR3 is 16 residues. The chain's CDR3 is CASSLQRGASTDTQYF. CDR3 DNA sequence: TGTGCCAGCAGCCTCCAGCGGGGGGCGAGCACAGATACGCAGTATTTT.

DNA for the CDR3: TGTGCCAGCAGTCAGGGAGGGTCAGATCAGCCCCAGCATTTT. The encoded protein is CASSQGGSDQPQHF. The chain employs TRBV25-1 and TRBJ1-5, with D possibly being TRBD1 (5 bases). V lost 5 bases to trimming and J lost 5 bases, with 13 bases between them. Germline CDR1 reads MGHDK; CDR2 reads SYGVNS. CDR3 length: 14 amino acids. Based on the CDR3 plus reference TRBV25-1 and TRBJ1-5, the full variable domain is EADIYQTPRYLVIGTGKKITLECSQTMGHDKMYWYQQDPGMELHLIHYSYGVNSTEKGDLSSESTVSRIRTEHFPLTLESARPSHTSQYLCASSQGGSDQPQHFGDGTRLSIL.

The V gene is TRBV27, the J gene TRBJ2-3; 7 bases are a match to TRBD2. Germline CDR1 MNHEY, CDR2 SMNVEV (reference sequence). This CDR3 has 15 amino acids. V lost 4 bases and J lost 2; bases outside the gene matches: 6. CDR3 in DNA: TGTGCCAGCAGTTCCCCTAGCGGAGCCACAGATACGCAGTATTTT. Amino acid sequence: CASSSPSGATDTQYF.

This clone turned up a few times. The chain has TRBV9 and TRBJ1-4; D remains unclear. Germline CDR1 reads SGDLS; CDR2 reads YYNGEE. V lost 3 bases and J 8 bases, leaving 11 bases between the germline ends. The CDR3 sequence is 13 residues long. The CDR3: CASSATLGEKLFF. The CDR3 region has the DNA TGTGCCAGCAGCGCCACTTTAGGGGAAAAACTGTTTTTT. Combining the CDR3 with reference TRBV9 and TRBJ1-4 gives the whole variable domain DSGVTQTPKHLITATGQRVTLRCSPRSGDLSVYWYQQSLDQGLQFLIQYYNGEERAKGNILERFSAQQFPDLHSELNLSSLELGDSALYFCASSATLGEKLFFGSGTQLSVL.

This clone was observed a few times. This chain connects TRBV7-2 to TRBJ1-1; D not certain. Trimming cost V 6 bases and J 11 bases, with 19 bases left between them. CDR1 and CDR2 from the germline V gene are SGHTA and FQGNSA. CDR3 size: 13 residues. The CDR3 here is CASSPGIGRVAFF. For the CDR3, the DNA is TGTGCCAGCAGTCCCGGCATCGGGAGGGTGGCTTTCTTT.

This clone was seen only a few times. This chain uses TRBV4-3 with TRBJ2-3; perhaps TRBD2 as D (6 bases). The CDR3 is 14 amino acids. V was clipped by 2 bases and J by 4 bases, with 10 bases between them. Germline CDR1 and CDR2: LGHNA and YSLEER. DNA for the CDR3: TGCGCCAGCAGCCAACTGGAGGGTGCAGATACGCAGTATTTT. Residues: CASSQLEGADTQYF.

This clone has a handful of counts. This chain uses TRBV19 with TRBJ2-1, with D tentatively TRBD1 (7 bases). The germline V gene has CDR1 LNHDA and CDR2 SQIVND (reference sequence). The germline V and J ends were trimmed by 8 bases and 9 bases, with 29 bases remaining between them. There are 17 residues in the CDR3. The CDR3 nucleotides read TGTGCCAGTGGATATGAGGGGGCAGGGAGGACAATGGGTGAGCAGTTCTTC. This encodes CASGYEGAGRTMGEQFF.

This clone has more than one count but fewer than ten. The gene calls are TRBV11-2 and TRBJ2-7; no definite D call. Trimming removed 7 bases at V and 3 bases at J, with 19 bases between. CDR1 SGHAT and CDR2 FQNNGV come from the germline V gene. The CDR3 contains 15 residues. CDR3: CASTGLSGPGYEQYF. DNA for the CDR3: TGTGCCAGCACCGGGCTGAGTGGCCCGGGCTACGAGCAGTACTTC.

The chain uses TRBV25-1 and TRBJ2-6; no definite D call. In germline, CDR1 is MGHDK, CDR2 SYGVNS. V was pared by 2 bases and J by 4 bases, with 0 bases between. This CDR3 comprises 12 residues. This CDR3 reads CASSEGANVLTF. DNA for the CDR3: TGTGCCAGCAGTGAAGGGGCCAACGTCCTGACTTTC.

There are a few counts of this clone. This sequence joins TRBV14 and TRBJ2-7; weak D call: TRBD2 (5 bases). The J call may be wrong; the DNA end is better matched by TRBJ2-1. The CDR3 is 13 residues long. The germline CDR1 and CDR2 sequences are SGHDN and FVKESK. CDR3 nucleotides: TGTGCCAGCAGCCAAGAAGGGAGAGGTGAGCAGTTCTTC. It encodes CASSQEGRGEQFF.

In its sample, this clone was seen a few times. V gene TRBV7-2 combines with J gene TRBJ2-3, with a possible D match to TRBD1 (6 bases). The germline CDR1 and CDR2 sequences are SGHTA and FQGNSA. The CDR3 runs 15 residues. V lost 2 bases and J 1 base, leaving 10 bases between the germline ends. This CDR3 is CASSLNGQRTDTQYF. The DNA of the CDR3 is TGTGCCAGCAGCTTAAATGGACAGCGCACAGATACGCAGTATTTT.

This clone was seen more than once but under ten times. The J gene is TRBJ2-3, the V gene TRBV7-9; 7 bases match TRBD2. V lost 7 bases, J lost 2 bases, and 6 bases stayed unmatched. The germline V gene encodes CDR1 SEHNR and CDR2 FQNEAQ (reference sequence). This CDR3 contains 14 residues. CDR3 bases: TGTGCCAGCAACTCGGGACTACCCACAGATACGCAGTATTTT. Translated, it gives CASNSGLPTDTQYF.

This sequence joins TRBV5-1 and TRBJ2-5; D unresolved. The ends were cut back, 2 bases at V and 2 bases at J, with 10 bases in the middle. CDR1 is SGHRS and CDR2 is YFSETQ in the germline V gene. This CDR3 has 14 residues. CDR3 loop: CASSFNSVQETQYF. The CDR3 region has the DNA TGCGCCAGCAGCTTTAACTCCGTTCAAGAGACCCAGTACTTC.

The chain carries TRBV19 and TRBJ2-3, with no clear D. V gave up 3 bases and J gave up 4 bases, with 17 bases separating them. The CDR3 has 16 amino acids. The V gene's germline CDR1 is LNHDA and CDR2 SQIVND (reference sequence). CDR3 sequence: CASSMFAGSVADTQYF. Written as DNA, the CDR3 is TGTGCCAGTAGTATGTTCGCAGGCTCCGTTGCAGATACGCAGTATTTT.